The TCR beta chain described here comes from a study of cytomegalovirus exposure and HLA in healthy donors. Study in general: Some 90 million unique TCRs from HLA-typed donors were held in an early data release. Assignment to the Caucasian-associated ancestry cluster applied to less than 85% of the approximately 360 genotyped donors.

A word on this clone: What it binds is not known.

The PCR employed 60 Vbeta primers together with 13 Jbeta primers. Sequencing used immunoSEQ multiplex PCR; TCRdb keeps in-frame clones, though not all of them. Of some 200,000 clones listed, 80% are singletons. Overall study results and limits: An analysis was carried out at a later point. It showed that HLA-associated TCR beta chains were more clonally expanded than equally common non-associated chains. Accurate prediction of most subjects' HLA-A and HLA-B alleles from TCR beta sequences was reported.

The CDR3 is 16 residues long. Trimming stripped 2 bases from V and 0 bases from J, with 13 bases between. CDR1 is MNHEY and CDR2 is SVGAGI in the germline V gene. This TCR came from a boy between 5 and 17 years old in good health and CMV-seronegative. The gene calls are TRBV6-5 and TRBJ1-2; unclear D gene. Input material: PBMCs. The CDR3 is CASSYASTGTNYGYTF. The DNA of the CDR3 is TGTGCCAGCAGTTACGCCAGCACGGGGACTAACTATGGCTACACCTTC.